The 24 T cell receptor beta chains below come from one sample, sequenced in a study of neurological immune-mediated disorders. Time point given: longitudinal time-point 1 (baseline). TCRdb re-derived calls from the 5' RACE reads in MiXCR, one entry per CDR3 protein. The data show some 38,000 distinct CDR3 sequences, roughly 3.2% seen once. Sequencing input: PBMCs. These receptors were obtained from an older woman with multiple sclerosis.

The table lists this clonotype with many counts. The chain couples TRBV5-1 to TRBJ2-7; D perhaps matches TRBD1 (6 bases). The CDR3 consists of 16 residues. Trimming removed 4 bases from V and 0 bases from J, with 17 bases in between. Germline CDR1 and CDR2: SGHRS and YFSETQ. Here the CDR3 reads CASSPGGGLSSYEQYF. CDR3 sequence (DNA): TGCGCCAGCAGCCCGGGTGGGGGCCTCAGCTCCTACGAGCAGTACTTC. The whole variable domain, filled in from reference TRBV5-1 and TRBJ2-7, reads KAGVTQTPRYLIKTRGQQVTLSCSPISGHRSVSWYQQTPGQGLQFLFEYFSETQRNKGNFPGRFSGRQFSNSRSEMNVSTLELGDSALYLCASSPGGGLSSYEQYFGPGTRLTVT.

In its sample, this clonotype was seen many times. The chain couples TRBV2 to TRBJ1-1, with 7 positions matching TRBD1. CDR1 is SNHLY, CDR2 FYNNEI, per germline. Trimming removed 3 bases from V and 3 bases from J; junction bases left unmatched: 7. The CDR3 loop spans 15 amino acids. CDR3 DNA sequence: TGTGCCAGCAGTGAGAGGCGACAGGGTGACACTGAAGCTTTCTTT. This translates into CASSERRQGDTEAFF. Filled out from reference TRBV2 and TRBJ1-1, the complete variable domain reads EPEVTQTPSHQVTQMGQEVILRCVPISNHLYFYWYRQILGQKVEFLVSFYNNEISEKSEIFDDQFSVERPDGSNFTLKIRSTKLEDSAMYFCASSERRQGDTEAFFGQGTRLTVV.

There are many counts of this clonotype. The CDR3 loop is CASSYSWGETQYF. CDR3 sequence (DNA): TGTGCCAGCAGTTATTCCTGGGGCGAGACCCAGTACTTC. V and J are TRBV6-5 and TRBJ2-5, with D perhaps matching TRBD1 (5 bases). Trimming cost V 3 bases and J 5 bases, with 10 bases left between them. Germline CDR1 reads MNHEY; CDR2 reads SVGAGI. The CDR3 is 13 amino acids.

This clonotype was seen ten or more times. V is TRBV7-2 and J is TRBJ2-7; 10 bases agree with TRBD1. CDR1 is SGHTA, CDR2 FQGNSA, per germline. Trimming removed 6 bases from V and 0 bases from J; junction bases left unmatched: 2. This CDR3 contains 14 residues. The CDR3 sequence is CASSGDRGSYEQYF. CDR3 coding DNA: TGTGCCAGCAGTGGGGACAGGGGCTCCTACGAGCAGTACTTC.

This clonotype was observed many times. The V gene is TRBV4-2, the J gene TRBJ2-5; tentatively, D is TRBD2 (6 bases). Germline V lookup: CDR1 LGHNA, CDR2 YNFKEQ. This CDR3 contains 15 residues. The V and J ends lost 0 bases and 5 bases respectively, with 13 bases between them. The CDR3 loop is CASSQDFEEGETQYF. Here the CDR3 DNA reads TGTGCCAGCAGCCAAGACTTCGAGGAGGGGGAGACCCAGTACTTC.

The chain joins TRBV18 to TRBJ2-5, with 8 bases that match TRBD1. CDR3 size: 18 residues. The V gene's germline CDR1 is KGHSH and CDR2 LQKENI. Trimming at V came to 0 bases and at J to 1 base, leaving 10 bases not matched to a gene. The DNA of the CDR3 is TGTGCCAGCTCACCACCGAGGCAGGGGGCGTCTTTCCAAGAGACCCAGTACTTC. Encoded protein: CASSPPRQGASFQETQYF.

The table lists this clonotype with a few counts. A junction boundary mismatches the germline segment, possibly from a read error. This chain uses TRBV20-1 with TRBJ1-6; no clear D. CDR1 DFQATT and CDR2 SNEGSKA come from the germline V gene (reference sequence). The CDR3 has 15 residues. The CDR3 loop reads CSARDPGKNNSTLNF. CDR3 DNA sequence: TGCAGTGCTAGAGATCCTGGGAAGAATAATTCAACCCTCAACTTT.

Ten or more counts support this clonotype. The CDR3 DNA reads as TGCGCCAGCAGCAAGGCGGCTACAGATACGCAGTATTTT. This gives the protein CASSKAATDTQYF. The V and J genes are TRBV5-1 and TRBJ2-3, with no clear D. Trimming removed 4 bases from V and 3 bases from J, with 9 bases in between. The CDR3 consists of 13 residues. The germline gives CDR1 SGHRS, CDR2 YFSETQ.

This clonotype has a count of ten or more. CDR3 in amino acids: CSARPQIWDRYEQYF. The CDR3 bases are TGCAGTGCTAGACCCCAAATTTGGGACAGATACGAGCAGTACTTC. The gene calls are TRBV20-1 and TRBJ2-7; 7 positions agree with TRBD1. Trimming cost V 2 bases and J 4 bases; bases outside gene matches: 11. This CDR3 spans 15 amino acids. Germline V gene sequence: CDR1 DFQATT, CDR2 SNEGSKA (reference sequence).

Ten or more counts support this clonotype. The gene calls are TRBV7-6 and TRBJ2-7, with D unresolved. Trimming shortened V by 4 bases and J by 1 base, and 8 bases separated the two germline ends. The CDR3 consists of 13 residues. In germline, CDR1 is SGHVS, CDR2 FNYEAQ. The CDR3 here is CASSSSRSYEQYF. The CDR3 DNA is TGTGCCAGCAGCTCTTCCAGGTCCTACGAGCAGTACTTC.

This clonotype was detected many times. This sequence joins TRBV20-1 and TRBJ2-1; D is undetermined. Trimming cost V 5 bases and J 3 bases, with 5 bases left between them. The CDR3 sequence is 11 residues long. Germline V gene sequence: CDR1 DFQATT, CDR2 SNEGSKA (reference sequence). In nucleotides, the CDR3 is TGCAGTGCTGAGAGCTACAATGAGCAGTTCTTC. This encodes CSAESYNEQFF.

This clonotype showed up many times. The rearrangement links TRBV20-1 to TRBJ1-3; 7 bases align to TRBD1. The V gene end was trimmed by 3 bases and the J gene end by 2 bases; junction bases not matched to a gene: 10. The CDR3 runs to 16 residues. Germline values: CDR1 DFQATT, CDR2 SNEGSKA (reference sequence). The CDR3 bases are TGCAGTGCTAGGAAGACAGGGCACGTTACTGGAAACACCATATATTTT. Protein sequence: CSARKTGHVTGNTIYF.

This clonotype came up many times. This chain joins TRBV13 and TRBJ2-1; 13 bases align to TRBD2. The trim removed 1 base at V and 7 bases at J, leaving 4 bases unmatched. This CDR3 is 16 amino acids long. Per germline, CDR1 PRHDT and CDR2 FYEKMQ (reference sequence). CDR3 loop: CASSLVGLAGDNEQFF. CDR3 DNA: TGTGCCAGCAGCTTAGTCGGACTAGCGGGGGATAATGAGCAGTTCTTC.

This clonotype appeared a few times. The gene calls are TRBV7-9 and TRBJ2-4; 10 bases align to TRBD2. The germline V gene has CDR1 SEHNR and CDR2 FQNEAQ (reference sequence). This CDR3 is 16 amino acids long. Trimming took 3 bases from V and 6 from J; bases not matched to a gene: 8. The CDR3 sequence: CASSLASGGNGNIQYF. CDR3 sequence (DNA): TGTGCCAGCAGCTTGGCTAGCGGGGGTAACGGAAACATTCAGTACTTC.

This clonotype was observed at least ten times. The chain combines TRBV14 with TRBJ2-7; 9 bases line up with TRBD1. V dropped 1 base and J dropped 3; count of bases not matched to a gene: 4. This CDR3 is 15 amino acids long. The germline V gene encodes CDR1 SGHDN and CDR2 FVKESK. The CDR3 DNA follows: TGTGCCAGCAGCCAAGCGACGGGACAGGGCTACGAGCAGTACTTC. Translated, it gives CASSQATGQGYEQYF.

This clonotype was counted at least ten times. This rearrangement joins TRBV20-1 to TRBJ2-3, with a weak D call TRBD2 (5 bases). This CDR3 has 15 residues. CDR1 is DFQATT and CDR2 is SNEGSKA in the germline V gene (reference sequence). Trimming removed 6 bases from V and 0 bases from J, with 16 bases in between. The CDR3 coding sequence is TGCAGTGCCCCTTTAGGACTGGCTAGCACAGATACGCAGTATTTT. Translation: CSAPLGLASTDTQYF.

This clonotype occurred many times. The chain combines TRBV25-1 with TRBJ1-2; a possible D gene is TRBD1 (5 bases). V dropped 3 bases and J dropped 4 bases, with 15 bases sitting between them. This CDR3 spans 15 amino acids. Germline V CDR1 and CDR2: MGHDK, SYGVNS. The CDR3 spells CASSDPAGLGYGYTF. The CDR3 DNA reads as TGTGCCAGCAGTGACCCCGCAGGGTTGGGCTATGGCTACACCTTC.

This clonotype has ten or more counts. The rearrangement uses TRBV20-1 and TRBJ2-3; D not certain. Trimming shortened V by 6 bases and J by 4 bases, and 20 bases separated the two germline ends. The CDR3 spans 15 residues. CDR1 is DFQATT, CDR2 SNEGSKA, per germline (reference sequence). DNA of the CDR3: TGCAGTGCCAAGAACTACCAAAGCTGGGCAGATACGCAGTATTTT. Protein: CSAKNYQSWADTQYF.

This clonotype was counted ten times or more. This chain links TRBV11-3 with TRBJ2-7; 7 bases are a match to TRBD1. The germline gives CDR1 SGHNT, CDR2 YENEEA. Trimming at V came to 4 bases and at J to 3 bases, leaving 3 bases not matched to a gene. This CDR3 is 13 amino acids long. The CDR3 sequence is CASSSGQSYEQYF. The CDR3 region has the DNA TGTGCCAGCAGCTCGGGACAGAGCTACGAGCAGTACTTC. Combining the CDR3 with reference TRBV11-3 and TRBJ2-7 gives the whole variable domain EAGVVQSPRYKIIEKKQPVAFWCNPISGHNTLYWYLQNLGQGPELLIRYENEEAVDDSQLPKDRFSAERLKGVDSTLKIQPAELGDSAVYLCASSSGQSYEQYFGPGTRLTVT.

At least ten counts were recorded for this clonotype. J is TRBJ1-3 and V is TRBV5-1; unclear D gene. The CDR3 covers 15 residues. Trimming took off 0 bases at V and 2 bases at J, with 9 bases between the two ends. Germline-derived CDR1 and CDR2 are SGHRS and YFSETQ. DNA for the CDR3: TGCGCCAGCAGCTTGGCTCTAGGCGCTGGAAACACCATATATTTT. Translation: CASSLALGAGNTIYF.

This clonotype has a count of ten or more. The chain links TRBV3-1 to TRBJ2-7; D is perhaps TRBD1 (6 bases). The CDR3 contains 13 residues. The V end lost 9 bases, the J end lost 0 bases, and 12 bases lay between the germline ends. CDR1 LGHDT and CDR2 YNNKEL come from the germline V gene (reference sequence). The CDR3 DNA is TGTGCCAGTCGAGACAGGACCTCCTACGAGCAGTACTTC. Its translation: CASRDRTSYEQYF.

This clonotype was seen ten or more times. The chain has TRBV3-1 and TRBJ2-3; D is uncertain. The V end was cut by 10 bases, the J end by 9 bases, with 14 bases between. Germline lookup yields CDR1 LGHDT and CDR2 YNNKEL (reference sequence). CDR3 length: 11 residues. The CDR3 nucleotides read TGTGCCACCGGGCCACGTAGGACGCAGTATTTT. It translates to CATGPRRTQYF.

This clonotype was recorded many times. CDR3 DNA sequence: TGTGCCAGCAGCCGACGGGTAGGGGAGATCGGCGGGGAGCTGTTTTTT. Translating gives CASSRRVGEIGGELFF. The chain is built from TRBV5-5 and TRBJ2-2; D possibly matches TRBD1 or TRBD2 (5 bases each). Per the germline V gene, CDR1 is SGHKS and CDR2 is YYEKEE (reference sequence). The CDR3 loop spans 16 amino acids. Between the trimmed V and J ends, which lost 4 bases and 7 bases, there was a span of 20 bases. The whole variable domain, remainder taken from reference TRBV5-5 and TRBJ2-2, is DAGVTQSPTHLIKTRGQQVTLRCSPISGHKSVSWYQQVLGQGPQFIFQYYEKEERGRGNFPDRFSARQFPNYSSELNVNALLLGDSALYLCASSRRVGEIGGELFFGEGSRLTVL.

Ten or more counts support this clonotype. This chain connects TRBV20-1 to TRBJ1-2, with 9 nucleotides matching TRBD1. With V trimmed by 6 bases and J by 7 bases, 18 bases remained unmatched. The CDR3 is 16 amino acids. Germline-derived CDR1 and CDR2 are DFQATT and SNEGSKA (reference sequence). CDR3 sequence (DNA): TGCAGTGCCTCCCCACGGACAGGGACAGGGTTAGGTGGCTACACCTTC. As protein: CSASPRTGTGLGGYTF.